This T cell receptor (beta chain) was recovered during a study of CD8 T cells in ankylosing spondylitis. Study-level results: Certain motif variants had earlier appeared in reactive arthritis synovial fluid and blood. Reportedly, significant enrichment of disease-linked clones occurred in matched ankylosing spondylitis synovial fluid. A motif in TCR beta, a set of roughly eight highly homologous variants, appeared characteristic of ankylosing spondylitis blood.

This clonotype has just a few counts. Its cognate antigen is unknown. Trimming shortened V by 0 bases and J by 1 base, and 9 bases separated the two germline ends. The CDR3 sequence is 15 residues long. Making the TCR beta libraries involved quantitative 5'-RACE with molecular barcodes. MiXCR, run by TCRdb on the 5' RACE reads, gives a single entry per CDR3 protein. This sample has fewer than 550,000 distinct CDR3 sequences; 5.3% occur once, and the top ten carry under 4.5%. Material: blood, either unsorted or a sorted T cell fraction (not recorded which). The chain couples TRBV12-3 or TRBV12-4 to TRBJ1-2; D is undetermined. This TCR was sampled from a male donor with ankylosing spondylitis. This CDR3 is CASSLAGGINYGYTF. The CDR3 DNA is TGTGCCAGCAGTTTAGCGGGAGGCATTAACTATGGCTACACCTTC.